The clone carrying this T cell receptor (beta chain) showed up many times. These data originate in a study of CD8+CD57+ T cells in acquired aplastic anemia. The V end lost 6 bases, the J end lost 3 bases, and 17 bases lay between the germline ends. The CDR3 extends over 14 amino acids. From germline, CDR1 is DFQATT and CDR2 SNEGSKA (reference sequence). TCR beta VDJ and CDR3 profiles were obtained from a genomic DNA template. From the reads, TCRdb called clonotypes with MiXCR, one entry per CDR3 protein. The data show around 400,000 distinct CDR3 sequences, just under 70% seen once. The TCR comes from a human donor in good health, serving as a control. The sequenced sample was sorted CD4+, CD8+, or CD8+CD57+ T cells (not recorded which) from PBMCs. J is TRBJ1-1 and V is TRBV20-1; D uncertain. The CDR3 reads CSAPVTTGDTEAFF. Here the CDR3 DNA reads TGCAGTGCCCCGGTGACAACTGGGGACACTGAAGCTTTCTTT.